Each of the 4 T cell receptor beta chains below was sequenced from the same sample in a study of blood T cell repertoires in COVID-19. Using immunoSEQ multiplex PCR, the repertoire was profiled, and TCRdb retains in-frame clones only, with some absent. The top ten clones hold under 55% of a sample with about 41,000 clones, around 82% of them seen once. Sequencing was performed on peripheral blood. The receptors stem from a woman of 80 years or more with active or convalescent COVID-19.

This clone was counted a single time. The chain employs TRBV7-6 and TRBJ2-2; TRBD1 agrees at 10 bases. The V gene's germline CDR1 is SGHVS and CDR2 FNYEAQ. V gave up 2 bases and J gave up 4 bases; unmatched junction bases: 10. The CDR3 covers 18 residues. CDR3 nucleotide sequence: TGTGCCAGCAGCTTACTGACAGGGGGCGCTTTGGTCACCGGGGAGCTGTTTTTT. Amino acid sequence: CASSLLTGGALVTGELFF.

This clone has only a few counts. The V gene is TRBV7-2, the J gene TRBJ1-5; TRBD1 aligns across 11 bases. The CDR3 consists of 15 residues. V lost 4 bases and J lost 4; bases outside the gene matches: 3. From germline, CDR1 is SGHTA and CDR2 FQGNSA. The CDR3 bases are TGTGCCAGCAGCTCAGGGACAGGGGGTAATCAGCCCCAGCATTTT. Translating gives CASSSGTGGNQPQHF.

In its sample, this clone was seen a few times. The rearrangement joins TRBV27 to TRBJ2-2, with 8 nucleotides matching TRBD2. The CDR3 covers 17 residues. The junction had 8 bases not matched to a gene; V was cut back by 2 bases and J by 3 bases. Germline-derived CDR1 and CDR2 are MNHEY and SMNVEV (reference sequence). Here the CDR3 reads CASSLEGLVPHTGELFF. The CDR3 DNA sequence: TGTGCCAGCAGTTTAGAGGGACTAGTCCCGCACACCGGGGAGCTGTTTTTT.

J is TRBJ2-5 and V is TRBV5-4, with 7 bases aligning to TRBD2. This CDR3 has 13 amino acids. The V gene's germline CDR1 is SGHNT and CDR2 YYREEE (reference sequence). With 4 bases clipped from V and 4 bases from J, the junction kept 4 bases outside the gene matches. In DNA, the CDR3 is TGTGCCAGCAGCCTCTTAGCGGGAGAGACCCAGTACTTC. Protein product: CASSLLAGETQYF.